Below are 18 T cell receptor beta chains sequenced from a single sample in a study of radiation and T cells in renal cell carcinoma. Repertoires were generated with immunoSEQ multiplex PCR, while TCRdb's copy carries only in-frame clones and drops some. The sample consists of 45,000 to 55,000 clones, 75% to 85% of them appearing once. Time point indicated: blood 2 weeks post-SBRT. Indicated treatment: 15 Gy SBRT to primary tumor, nephrectomy 4 weeks later. The source was blood, collected from a patient whose treatment included radiotherapy and nephrectomy. These receptors originate from a woman between 65 and 79 years old with renal cell carcinoma.

This clone was counted a single time. V and J are TRBV4-2 and TRBJ2-3; D gene unclear. V was shortened by 0 bases and J by 2 bases, with 9 bases between the two germline ends. The germline V gene encodes CDR1 LGHNA and CDR2 YNFKEQ. This CDR3 has 15 residues. DNA for the CDR3: TGTGCCAGCAGCCAAGACCTCTCAACCACAGATACGCAGTATTTT. Translation: CASSQDLSTTDTQYF.

The chain has TRBV5-1 and TRBJ2-5; TRBD2 matches 14 bases. CDR3 size: 16 residues. V was clipped by 3 bases and J by 7 bases; unmatched bases: 8. Per germline, CDR1 SGHRS and CDR2 YFSETQ. The CDR3 spells CASSSGTSGGRGTQYF. The CDR3 DNA reads as TGCGCCAGCAGCTCCGGGACTAGCGGGGGACGGGGGACCCAGTACTTC.

This chain joins TRBV6-1 and TRBJ2-7, with D unclear. Germline values: CDR1 MNHNS, CDR2 SASEGT. V dropped 3 bases and J dropped 6 bases, with 3 bases sitting between them. The CDR3 is made up of 10 amino acids. The CDR3, as DNA: TGTGCCAGCAGTGAGGGCGAGCAGTACTTC. It is translated as CASSEGEQYF.

The chain has TRBV9 and TRBJ2-1, with 8 bases fitting TRBD2. This CDR3 has 14 amino acids. Germline lookup yields CDR1 SGDLS and CDR2 YYNGEE. V gave up 0 bases and J gave up 5 bases; unmatched junction bases: 1. The CDR3 sequence is CASSVVLADNEQFF. CDR3 in DNA: TGTGCCAGCAGCGTAGTACTAGCGGACAATGAGCAGTTCTTC.

This clone was observed once. The V and J genes are TRBV5-1 and TRBJ2-1; no reliable D call. Per germline, CDR1 SGHRS and CDR2 YFSETQ. This CDR3 region has 12 residues. V gave up 4 bases and J gave up 4 bases, with 6 bases separating them. CDR3 residues: CASSENYNEQFF. The CDR3 DNA reads TGCGCCAGCAGCGAGAATTACAATGAGCAGTTCTTC.

The genes are TRBV7-3 and TRBJ2-3; D gene uncertain. This CDR3 is built from 12 residues. Deletions cut 2 bases from V and 5 bases from J, with 5 bases between. Per germline, CDR1 SGHTA and CDR2 FQGTGA. CDR3 bases: TGTGCCAGCAGCTTAGATGGAGATACGCAGTATTTT. Translating gives CASSLDGDTQYF. The full variable domain, its missing parts supplied by reference TRBV7-3 and TRBJ2-3, is GAGVSQTPSNKVTEKGKYVELRCDPISGHTALYWYRQSLGQGPEFLIYFQGTGAADDSGLPNDRFFAVRPEGSVSTLKIQRTERGDSAVYLCASSLDGDTQYFGPGTRLTVL.

V and J are TRBV10-3 and TRBJ1-1; D remains unclear. CDR3 length: 15 amino acids. Trimming removed 2 bases at V and 3 bases at J, with 13 bases between. CDR1 is ENHRY and CDR2 is SYGVKD in the germline V gene. The CDR3, as DNA: TGTGCCATCAGTGAGGCGCCCCACTGGGACACTGAAGCTTTCTTT. Translating it yields CAISEAPHWDTEAFF.

The chain joins TRBV5-1 to TRBJ2-7; D may be TRBD1 (5 bases). CDR1 is SGHRS and CDR2 is YFSETQ in the germline V gene. The V end lost 1 base, the J end lost 0 bases, and 14 bases lay between the germline ends. This CDR3 comprises 16 residues. The chain's CDR3 is CASSLSGAPSSYEQYF. The CDR3 DNA reads as TGCGCCAGCAGCTTGAGTGGGGCACCTAGCTCCTACGAGCAGTACTTC.

The J gene is TRBJ1-2, the V gene TRBV9, with 9 bases lining up with TRBD1. Trimming removed 2 bases from V and 10 bases from J; junction bases left unmatched: 6. The CDR3 covers 13 residues. Germline loops: CDR1 SGDLS, CDR2 YYNGEE. The CDR3 nucleotides are TGTGCCAGCAGCGTTACGGGACAGGGACACTACACCTTC. Translation: CASSVTGQGHYTF.

The chain joins TRBV7-8 to TRBJ2-7; TRBD1 might be the D (6 bases). Germline CDR1 reads SGHVS; CDR2 reads FQNEAQ. This CDR3 is built from 15 residues. Deletions cut 5 bases from V and 3 bases from J, with 17 bases between. Here the CDR3 reads CASSPYTGTYYEQYF. CDR3 sequence (DNA): TGTGCCAGCAGCCCGTACACAGGGACATACTACGAGCAGTACTTC.

The chain has TRBV11-2 and TRBJ2-1; D unclear. The CDR3 consists of 16 residues. CDR1 and CDR2 (germline): SGHAT, FQNNGV. Deletions cut 1 base from V and 0 bases from J, with 10 bases between. In DNA form, the CDR3 reads TGTGCCAGCAGCTTAGCGGCTCAGAGCTCCTACAATGAGCAGTTCTTC. As protein: CASSLAAQSSYNEQFF.

This clone was counted once. The chain has TRBV29-1 and TRBJ2-1; D possibly corresponds to TRBD2 (5 bases). CDR1 and CDR2 (germline): SQVTM, ANQGSEA. The CDR3 runs to 14 residues. V gave up 0 bases and J gave up 2 bases, with 8 bases separating them. CDR3 protein: CSVEDFGTYNEQFF. The CDR3 region has the DNA TGCAGCGTTGAAGATTTCGGGACCTACAATGAGCAGTTCTTC.

The chain uses TRBV9 and TRBJ2-2, with D hard to call. Trimming took off 0 bases at V and 8 bases at J, with 11 bases between the two ends. Germline loops: CDR1 SGDLS, CDR2 YYNGEE. The CDR3 extends over 14 amino acids. The CDR3 protein is CASSVVPSAGELFF. The CDR3 DNA reads as TGTGCCAGCAGCGTAGTGCCTTCGGCGGGGGAGCTGTTTTTT.

The gene calls are TRBV27 and TRBJ1-5; D is unclear. This CDR3 spans 13 amino acids. CDR1 MNHEY and CDR2 SMNVEV come from the germline V gene (reference sequence). V was trimmed by 5 bases and J by 7 bases, leaving 12 bases between them. The CDR3 spells CASSPPGGQPQHF. The CDR3 nucleotides read TGTGCCAGCAGTCCCCCAGGTGGGCAGCCCCAGCATTTT.

Within the sample, this clone is medium-sized. J is TRBJ1-2 and V is TRBV6-1; D uncertain. The germline V and J ends were trimmed by 7 bases and 3 bases, with 12 bases remaining between them. Germline loops: CDR1 MNHNS, CDR2 SASEGT. This CDR3 contains 13 residues. CDR3 coding DNA: TGTGCCAGCACCCCTGAGGACTACTATGGCTACACCTTC. This codes for CASTPEDYYGYTF.

The rearrangement links TRBV4-1 to TRBJ2-2; D is unresolved. V lost 4 bases to trimming and J lost 6 bases, with 6 bases between them. Germline V lookup: CDR1 MGHRA, CDR2 YSYEKL. The CDR3 is 12 residues long. The CDR3 sequence: CASSPPAGELFF. CDR3 sequence (DNA): TGCGCCAGCAGCCCTCCCGCCGGGGAGCTGTTTTTT.

The CDR3 DNA follows: TGTGCCAGCAGTTACTTTAGTGGCTCCGGGGAGCTGTTTTTT. This codes for CASSYFSGSGELFF. The rearrangement links TRBV6-5 to TRBJ2-2; D remains ambiguous. V shed 1 base and J shed 6 bases, with 9 bases lying between them. Germline V gene sequence: CDR1 MNHEY, CDR2 SVGAGI. This CDR3 spans 14 amino acids.

This clone is a singleton in its sample. The chain couples TRBV23-1 to TRBJ2-3; the match to TRBD1 covers 7 bases. TRBV23-1 is noted as an ORF with a role that remains uncertain. The CDR3 is 20 residues long. The V segment lost 3 bases and the J segment 2 bases; nucleotides outside the gene matches: 20. The CDR3 is CASSQPRLGTGDQDTDTQYF. CDR3 sequence (DNA): TGCGCCAGCAGTCAGCCGAGGTTGGGCACAGGGGATCAAGACACAGATACGCAGTATTTT.